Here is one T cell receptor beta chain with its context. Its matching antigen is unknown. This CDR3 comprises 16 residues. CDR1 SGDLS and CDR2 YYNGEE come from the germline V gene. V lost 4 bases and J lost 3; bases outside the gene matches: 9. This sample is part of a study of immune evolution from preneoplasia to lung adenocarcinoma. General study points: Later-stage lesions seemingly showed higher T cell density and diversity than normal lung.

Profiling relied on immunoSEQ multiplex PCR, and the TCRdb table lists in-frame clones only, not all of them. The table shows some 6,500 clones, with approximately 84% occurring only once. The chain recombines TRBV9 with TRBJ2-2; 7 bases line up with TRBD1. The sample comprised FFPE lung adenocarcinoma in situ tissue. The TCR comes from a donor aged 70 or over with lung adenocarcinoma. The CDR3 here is CASSSADRPHTGELFF. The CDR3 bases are TGTGCCAGCAGCTCAGCGGACAGGCCCCACACCGGGGAGCTGTTTTTT.